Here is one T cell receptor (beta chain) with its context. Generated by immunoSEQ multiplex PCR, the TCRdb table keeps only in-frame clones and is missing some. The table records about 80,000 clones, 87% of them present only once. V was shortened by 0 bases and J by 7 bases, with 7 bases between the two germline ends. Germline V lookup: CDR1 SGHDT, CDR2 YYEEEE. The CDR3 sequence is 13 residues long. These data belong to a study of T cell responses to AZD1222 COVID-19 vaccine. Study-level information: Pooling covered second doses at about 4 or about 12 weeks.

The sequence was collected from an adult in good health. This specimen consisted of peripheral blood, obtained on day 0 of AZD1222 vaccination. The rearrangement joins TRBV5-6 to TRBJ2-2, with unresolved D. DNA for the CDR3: TGTGCCAGCAGCTTGGTTGTGGGCGGGGAGCTGTTTTTT. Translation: CASSLVVGGELFF.